These 7 T cell receptor beta chains were sequenced from one sample in a study of metastatic and nonmetastatic thyroid tumors. Before thyroid surgery, none of the patients had received any treatment. MiXCR re-clonotyped the PCR reads for TCRdb. The sample shows 4,200 or so clones, roughly 35% of them seen only once. Sequencing used adjacent normal tissue. The receptors were sampled from a male donor with papillary thyroid cancer or a benign thyroid nodule (not recorded which). Some clones in this sample may be carry-over from other donors' samples.

The rearrangement joins TRBV12-3 or TRBV12-4 to TRBJ1-2; the match to TRBD1 covers 10 bases. Trimming at V came to 4 bases and at J to 4 bases, leaving 3 bases not matched to a gene. This CDR3 region has 14 residues. CDR3 amino acids: CASSWGDRGYGYTF. CDR3 DNA sequence: TGTGCCAGCAGTTGGGGGGACAGGGGCTATGGCTACACCTTC.

The V and J genes are TRBV12-5 and TRBJ2-1, with TRBD1 matching over 7 bases. The germline V gene encodes CDR1 LGHNT and CDR2 FRNRAP. The CDR3 spans 13 residues. V was clipped by 6 bases and J by 8 bases; unmatched bases: 7. The CDR3 DNA reads TGTGCTAGTGGAGTAGGACAGGCGGATGAGCAGTTCTTC. It yields the protein CASGVGQADEQFF.

Comments on this clone: The same CDR3 is also encoded by other DNA sequences in this sample. CDR3 sequence (DNA): TGCGCCAGCAGCACCTTACAGGGTTCCTATGGCTACACCTTC. This codes for CASSTLQGSYGYTF. The J gene is TRBJ1-2, the V gene TRBV5-1; maybe TRBD1 (6 bases). Between the trimmed V and J ends, which lost 4 bases and 4 bases, there was a span of 14 bases. CDR1 is SGHRS, CDR2 YFSETQ, per germline. The CDR3 runs to 14 residues.

Only one count was recorded for this clone. The CDR3 nucleotides are TGTGCCAGCGGACAAGAGACCCAGTACTTC. This translates into CASGQETQYF. The V and J genes are TRBV25-1 and TRBJ2-5; D gene unclear. Trimming took off 8 bases at V and 2 bases at J, with 3 bases between the two ends. CDR1 is MGHDK and CDR2 is SYGVNS in the germline V gene. This CDR3 is built from 10 residues.

V is TRBV19 and J is TRBJ2-7, with D possibly being TRBD1 (6 bases). The germline CDR1 and CDR2 sequences are LNHDA and SQIVND (reference sequence). Trimming removed 3 bases at V and 7 bases at J, with 19 bases between. The CDR3 spans 15 residues. The CDR3 here is CASSIGDTISEEQYF. The CDR3 coding sequence is TGTGCCAGTAGTATTGGGGACACGATCTCGGAGGAGCAGTACTTC.

Details on this clone: Sequence at one end of the junction differs from germline and may be a read error. V is TRBV5-1 and J is TRBJ1-1; D gene unclear. From germline, CDR1 is SGHRS and CDR2 YFSETQ. CDR3 length: 15 amino acids. CDR3 bases: TGCGCCAGAAGCTTGGGCCTGGGAGTTGACACTGAAGCTTTCTTT. Its translation: CARSLGLGVDTEAFF.

Concerning this clone itself: Its ends do not fully match the called genes, so a read error is possible. The rearrangement joins TRBV20-1 to TRBJ2-7, with D unclear. CDR3 length equals 15 residues. Germline CDR1 and CDR2: DFQATT and SNEGSKA (reference sequence). CDR3 coding DNA: TGCAGTGCTAGTGCGGCTACCGGGCAAACCTATGAGCAGTACTTC. It is translated as CSASAATGQTYEQYF.